The 16 T cell receptor beta chains below all came from one sample that was sequenced in a study of blood T cell repertoires in COVID-19. Libraries were prepared by immunoSEQ multiplex PCR; TCRdb keeps only in-frame clonotypes and omits some of them. The data hold approximately 250,000 clones, with roughly 86% observed a single time. Input material: peripheral blood. Source of these receptors: a man in his fifties or sixties with acute or convalescent COVID-19.

The chain carries TRBV6-5 and TRBJ2-6, with a possible D match to TRBD2 (6 bases). This CDR3 region has 16 residues. The V and J ends lost 0 bases and 4 bases respectively, with 10 bases between them. CDR1 and CDR2 (germline): MNHEY, SVGAGI. The chain's CDR3 is CASSYSRGSGANVLTF. CDR3 coding DNA: TGTGCCAGCAGTTACTCGCGGGGATCCGGGGCCAACGTCCTGACTTTC.

For the CDR3, the DNA is TGTGCCAGCAGCCAAGATTTCGGTAGGCAGGTGCTTATCACTTTTTATAATTCACCCCTCCACTTT. This sequence encodes CASSQDFGRQVLITFYNSPLHF. The chain couples TRBV14 to TRBJ1-6; no clear D. The germline CDR1 and CDR2 sequences are SGHDN and FVKESK. The V and J ends lost 0 bases and 4 bases respectively, with 28 bases between them. This CDR3 comprises 22 residues.

The gene calls are TRBV30 and TRBJ1-2, with D unclear. V lost 0 bases, J lost 7 bases, and 12 bases lay in between. The length of the CDR3 is 13 residues. Germline V gene sequence: CDR1 GTSNPN, CDR2 SVGIG (reference sequence). The CDR3 is CAWSVYPRGGYTF. The CDR3 DNA reads TGTGCCTGGAGTGTATACCCAAGAGGTGGCTACACCTTC.

As regards this clone: The junction differs from germline at one of its ends, possibly a read error. In nucleotides, the CDR3 is TGTGCCAGCAGCCACCCAGACAGGGAACGATGCTTC. Translating it yields CASSHPDRERCF. The V gene is TRBV5-8, the J gene TRBJ2-7; TRBD1 matches at 7 bases. This CDR3 contains 12 residues. Germline-derived CDR1 and CDR2 are SGHTS and YDEGEE.

The chain links TRBV6-5 to TRBJ2-3; 10 nucleotides match TRBD1. Germline CDR1 is MNHEY and CDR2 is SVGAGI. CDR3 length: 15 residues. Losses at the gene ends were 0 bases for V and 5 bases for J; bases not matched to a gene: 2. The CDR3 loop is CASSYSRTGGDTQYF. The CDR3 nucleotides are TGTGCCAGCAGTTACTCGAGGACAGGGGGAGATACGCAGTATTTT.

CDR3 coding DNA: TGTGCCAGCAGCGGGAACCCCCGCGGCAACTACAATGAGCAGTTCTTC. Its protein is CASSGNPRGNYNEQFF. This chain links TRBV9 with TRBJ2-1; no firm D call. Germline lookup yields CDR1 SGDLS and CDR2 YYNGEE. CDR3 length: 16 amino acids. The V end was cut by 3 bases, the J end by 3 bases, with 16 bases between.

The V call is TRBV5-6, the J call TRBJ2-3, with TRBD2 identical over 16 bases. This CDR3 has 15 amino acids. The V gene's germline CDR1 is SGHDT and CDR2 YYEEEE. With 7 bases clipped from V and 4 bases from J, the junction kept 3 bases outside the gene matches. CDR3 protein: CASGTSGGAADTQYF. As DNA, the CDR3 is TGTGCCAGCGGGACTAGCGGGGGGGCGGCAGATACGCAGTATTTT.

The chain uses TRBV6-5 and TRBJ1-1; 8 bases map to TRBD1. CDR1 MNHEY and CDR2 SVGAGI come from the germline V gene. This CDR3 has 14 residues. Trimming at V came to 4 bases and at J to 9 bases, leaving 10 bases not matched to a gene. CDR3 nucleotide sequence: TGTGCCAGCAGTTCCGGACAGGGAAGGCTAAAAGCTTTCTTT. Encoded protein: CASSSGQGRLKAFF.

This chain joins TRBV6-6 and TRBJ1-2; D perhaps matches TRBD1 (6 bases). The ends were cut back, 3 bases at V and 3 bases at J, with 8 bases in the middle. The CDR3 extends over 13 amino acids. Germline values: CDR1 MNHNY, CDR2 SVGAGI (reference sequence). The CDR3 DNA sequence: TGTGCCAGCAGTTATAACAGGGACTATGGCTACACCTTC. This codes for CASSYNRDYGYTF.

CDR3 region: CASSRNGGLLAPHEQYF. In nucleotides, the CDR3 is TGCGCCAGCAGCCGCAACGGGGGTTTGTTAGCTCCGCACGAGCAGTACTTC. This chain links TRBV4-1 with TRBJ2-7; tentatively, D is TRBD2 (6 bases). The CDR3 consists of 17 residues. V was cut by 4 bases and J by 5 bases, with 24 bases left in between. Germline CDR1 and CDR2: MGHRA and YSYEKL.

V usage is TRBV24-1 and J usage is TRBJ2-7; no clear D gene. V was trimmed by 1 base and J by 5 bases, leaving 8 bases between them. The CDR3 loop spans 13 amino acids. Germline lookup yields CDR1 KGHDR and CDR2 SFDVKD. The CDR3 nucleotides are TGTGCCACCAGTGATTTTGAGACAAACGAGCAGTACTTC. This encodes CATSDFETNEQYF.

This clone appeared once. The chain is built from TRBV5-1 and TRBJ2-3; D possibly corresponds to TRBD2 (5 bases). This CDR3 comprises 16 residues. V gave up 0 bases and J gave up 0 bases, with 11 bases separating them. The germline V gene has CDR1 SGHRS and CDR2 YFSETQ. The CDR3 bases are TGCGCCAGCAGCTTGGGGTTTAGGACTAGCACAGATACGCAGTATTTT. Its translation is CASSLGFRTSTDTQYF.

The V and J genes are TRBV4-2 and TRBJ2-1; 10 positions match TRBD2. V shed 0 bases, J shed 4 bases, and the junction held 12 bases outside the gene matches. The CDR3 sequence is 19 residues long. The germline gives CDR1 LGHNA, CDR2 YNFKEQ. Here the CDR3 reads CASSQEGSGGAGAYNEQFF. CDR3 DNA: TGTGCCAGCAGCCAAGAAGGGAGCGGGGGGGCCGGGGCTTACAATGAGCAGTTCTTC.

The table lists this clone with a count of one. The chain employs TRBV19 and TRBJ1-5; D is unresolved. The germline V gene has CDR1 LNHDA and CDR2 SQIVND (reference sequence). The germline V and J ends were trimmed by 3 bases and 1 base, with 10 bases remaining between them. This CDR3 has 15 residues. The CDR3 is CASSIGGRSNQPQHF. CDR3 in DNA: TGTGCCAGTAGTATCGGAGGAAGGAGCAATCAGCCCCAGCATTTT.

This chain connects TRBV9 to TRBJ1-2; the match to TRBD1 covers 10 bases. V dropped 4 bases and J dropped 2; count of bases not matched to a gene: 5. This CDR3 is built from 15 residues. CDR1 is SGDLS, CDR2 YYNGEE, per germline. The CDR3 here is CASSPTGQGNYGYTF. CDR3 coding DNA: TGTGCCAGCAGCCCCACGGGACAGGGGAACTATGGCTACACCTTC. Supplemented by reference TRBV9 and TRBJ1-2, the full variable domain reads DSGVTQTPKHLITATGQRVTLRCSPRSGDLSVYWYQQSLDQGLQFLIQYYNGEERAKGNILERFSAQQFPDLHSELNLSSLELGDSALYFCASSPTGQGNYGYTFGSGTRLTVV.

This rearrangement joins TRBV28 to TRBJ1-2; TRBD1 aligns across 7 bases. CDR1 and CDR2 (germline): MDHEN, SYDVKM. The CDR3 spans 14 residues. V lost 6 bases, J lost 2 bases, and 6 bases stayed unmatched. In nucleotides, the CDR3 is TGTGCCAGCAGGGAAACAGGGGAAAACTATGGCTACACCTTC. Protein: CASRETGENYGYTF.